This T cell receptor beta chain was retrieved from a study of blood T cells in healthy people across ages. The CDR3 loop spans 17 amino acids. Germline V gene data show CDR1 as SGHVS and CDR2 as FNYEAQ. The V end lost 5 bases, the J end lost 5 bases, and 19 bases lay between the germline ends. It was with a sample-barcoded 5' primer and a J-beta primer mix that a second PCR of about 7 to 12 cycles was run. MiXCR, applied by TCRdb to the 5' RACE reads, yields one record per CDR3 protein. In the table there are roughly 800,000 distinct CDR3 sequences, around a quarter of which are singletons. Study-wide points: Compared with aged donors, long-lived donors showed fewer expanded clones, suggesting selection. In older individuals, TCR beta diversity per million T cells was lower, falling roughly linearly with age.

This clonotype was seen a handful of times. As yet, its antigen is unknown. The same sample was also used in a study of T cells of mothers and their children.

This clonotype was obtained from a boy younger than 18 in good health. The chain carries TRBV7-6 and TRBJ1-6; D might be TRBD1 (5 bases). What was sequenced was blood. CDR3 nucleotide sequence: TGTGCCAGCAGCCACGACCCGGGGGGGAGCGATAATTCACCCCTCCACTTT. This codes for CASSHDPGGSDNSPLHF.